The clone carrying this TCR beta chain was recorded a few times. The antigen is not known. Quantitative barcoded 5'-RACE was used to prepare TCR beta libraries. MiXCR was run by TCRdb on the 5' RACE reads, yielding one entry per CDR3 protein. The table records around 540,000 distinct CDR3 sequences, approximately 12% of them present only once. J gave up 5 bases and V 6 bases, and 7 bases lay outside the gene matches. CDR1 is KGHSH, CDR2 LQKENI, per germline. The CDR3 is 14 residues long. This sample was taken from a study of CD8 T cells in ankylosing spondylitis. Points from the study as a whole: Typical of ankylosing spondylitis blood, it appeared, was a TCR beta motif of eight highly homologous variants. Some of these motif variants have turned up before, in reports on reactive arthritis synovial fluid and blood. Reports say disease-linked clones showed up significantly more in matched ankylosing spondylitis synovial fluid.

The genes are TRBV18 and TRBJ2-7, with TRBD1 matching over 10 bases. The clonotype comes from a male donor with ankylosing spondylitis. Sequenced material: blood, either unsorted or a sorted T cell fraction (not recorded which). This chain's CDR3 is CASSVGQGFHEQYF. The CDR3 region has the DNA TGTGCCAGCTCGGTGGGACAGGGGTTTCACGAGCAGTACTTC. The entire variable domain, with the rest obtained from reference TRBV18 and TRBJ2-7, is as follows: NAGVMQNPRHLVRRRGQEARLRCSPMKGHSHVYWYRQLPEEGLKFMVYLQKENIIDESGMPKERFSAEFPKEGPSILRIQQVVRGDSAAYFCASSVGQGFHEQYFGPGTRLTVT.